One and the same sample provided the 25 T cell receptor beta chains below, sequenced in a study of PD-1 blockade in classical Hodgkin lymphoma. TCRdb's copy holds only in-frame clones and misses some; the assay was immunoSEQ multiplex PCR. The table shows roughly 16,000 clones, with around 75% occurring only once. There was relapse after autologous stem cell transplantation in every patient, and there was variation in brentuximab vedotin exposure. This specimen consisted of peripheral blood mononuclear cells (PBMCs), obtained at baseline. Every receptor here comes from a human donor with classical Hodgkin lymphoma.

This chain uses TRBV11-2 with TRBJ2-7; TRBD2 matches 11 bases. This CDR3 region has 14 residues. CDR1 SGHAT and CDR2 FQNNGV come from the germline V gene. V lost 5 bases to trimming and J lost 4 bases; unmatched junction nucleotides: 4. As DNA, the CDR3 is TGTGCCAGCAGCCTAGGGACTAGCGGATACGAGCAGTACTTC. Its protein product is CASSLGTSGYEQYF.

This chain uses TRBV30 with TRBJ2-1, with 7 bases matching TRBD2. This CDR3 has 16 amino acids. The germline V gene encodes CDR1 GTSNPN and CDR2 SVGIG (reference sequence). V lost 0 bases and J lost 1; bases outside the gene matches: 6. CDR3 sequence reads: CAWSVLNGRSYNEQFF. As DNA, the CDR3 is TGTGCCTGGAGTGTTCTTAACGGGAGGTCCTACAATGAGCAGTTCTTC.

This chain joins TRBV7-9 and TRBJ1-4; D possibly corresponds to TRBD1 (5 bases). Trimming took off 5 bases at V and 2 bases at J, with 12 bases between the two ends. CDR3 length equals 15 residues. Germline values: CDR1 SEHNR, CDR2 FQNEAQ (reference sequence). CDR3 nucleotide sequence: TGTGCCAGCAGCGTGCAGGGTGTGACTAATGAAAAACTGTTTTTT. Translating gives CASSVQGVTNEKLFF.

This clone was observed a handful of times. The chain recombines TRBV7-6 with TRBJ1-6; tentatively, D is TRBD1 (6 bases). CDR1 is SGHVS, CDR2 FNYEAQ, per germline. The CDR3 runs 14 residues. Trimming removed 2 bases at V and 7 bases at J, with 9 bases between. The CDR3 sequence: CASSLTGTNSPLHF. The CDR3 coding sequence is TGTGCCAGCAGCTTAACAGGGACAAATTCACCCCTCCACTTT.

The chain has TRBV30 and TRBJ1-4; D call uncertain. This CDR3 has 14 residues. V was cut by 2 bases and J by 1 base, with 8 bases left in between. The germline V gene encodes CDR1 GTSNPN and CDR2 SVGIG (reference sequence). The CDR3 region is CAWSIRVTNEKLFF. The CDR3 DNA reads as TGTGCCTGGAGTATAAGGGTAACTAATGAAAAACTGTTTTTT.

The chain uses TRBV27 and TRBJ1-1; 7 bases align to TRBD1. This CDR3 contains 17 residues. In germline, CDR1 is MNHEY, CDR2 SMNVEV (reference sequence). Trimming took 5 bases from V and 11 from J; bases not matched to a gene: 23. The CDR3 here is CASSVLPRDSGGTGAFF. The DNA of the CDR3 is TGTGCCAGCAGTGTACTACCCCGGGACAGCGGGGGAACGGGTGCTTTCTTT.

This chain links TRBV6-5 with TRBJ1-6, with D possibly TRBD1 on 5 matching bases. Per germline, CDR1 MNHEY and CDR2 SVGAGI. The CDR3 loop spans 14 amino acids. The V end lost 1 base, the J end lost 10 bases, and 11 bases lay between the germline ends. CDR3 loop: CASSYLGRGSPLHF. CDR3 in DNA: TGTGCCAGCAGTTACTTGGGACGAGGGTCACCCCTCCACTTT.

This chain connects TRBV5-4 to TRBJ1-1, with D perhaps matching TRBD1 (6 bases). The CDR3 runs 16 residues. From germline, CDR1 is SGHNT and CDR2 YYREEE (reference sequence). V was cut by 4 bases and J by 1 base, with 17 bases left in between. The CDR3 coding sequence is TGTGCCAGCAGCCCGCCCCCGGGACAACCGAACACTGAAGCTTTCTTT. Its translation: CASSPPPGQPNTEAFF.

This rearrangement joins TRBV5-1 to TRBJ2-3; 7 bases agree with TRBD1. Looked up from germline, CDR1 is SGHRS and CDR2 is YFSETQ. This CDR3 comprises 15 residues. After removal of 4 bases from V and 2 bases from J, the junction contained 7 bases not matched to a gene. In DNA, the CDR3 is TGCGCCAGCAGCCAAGACAGGGCGCTCACAGATACGCAGTATTTT. Encoded protein: CASSQDRALTDTQYF.

This sequence joins TRBV2 and TRBJ2-5, with 7 bases aligning to TRBD1. The V gene's germline CDR1 is SNHLY and CDR2 FYNNEI. Germline trimming cut 6 bases from V and 2 bases from J; bases unmatched to any gene: 3. There are 13 residues in the CDR3. In DNA, the CDR3 is TGTGCCAGCAGGGACAGGCTTCAAGAGACCCAGTACTTC. This codes for CASRDRLQETQYF.

This chain joins TRBV5-1 and TRBJ2-3, with 7 bases fitting TRBD1. Germline CDR1 and CDR2: SGHRS and YFSETQ. V gave up 1 base and J gave up 2 bases; unmatched junction bases: 4. The CDR3 covers 15 residues. CDR3 nucleotide sequence: TGCGCCAGCAGCTTGCCGACAGGGACCACAGATACGCAGTATTTT. Translated, it gives CASSLPTGTTDTQYF. The variable domain in full, completed from reference TRBV5-1 and TRBJ2-3, reads KAGVTQTPRYLIKTRGQQVTLSCSPISGHRSVSWYQQTPGQGLQFLFEYFSETQRNKGNFPGRFSGRQFSNSRSEMNVSTLELGDSALYLCASSLPTGTTDTQYFGPGTRLTVL.

This clone is labeled medium-sized. The chain is built from TRBV19 and TRBJ1-1, with 7 bases matching TRBD1. The CDR3 covers 13 residues. V lost 5 bases, J lost 6 bases, and 6 bases stayed unmatched. Germline values: CDR1 LNHDA, CDR2 SQIVND (reference sequence). CDR3 nucleotide sequence: TGTGCCAGTAGTCCTCTGGGACAGCCTGAAGCTTTCTTT. Residues: CASSPLGQPEAFF.

The chain is built from TRBV5-6 and TRBJ2-5, with 10 bases fitting TRBD2. This CDR3 region has 18 residues. V shed 0 bases and J 1 base; nucleotides not matched to a gene: 9. Per germline, CDR1 SGHDT and CDR2 YYEEEE. This CDR3 reads CASSLAAGSGGPQETQYF. The DNA for the CDR3 is TGTGCCAGCAGCTTGGCTGCAGGTAGCGGGGGGCCCCAAGAGACCCAGTACTTC.

This sequence joins TRBV7-9 and TRBJ2-7, with 7 bases fitting TRBD1. V was clipped by 5 bases and J by 3 bases; unmatched bases: 4. The CDR3 has 13 residues. Germline assignment: CDR1 SEHNR and CDR2 FQNEAQ (reference sequence). CDR3 in amino acids: CASSKQGLYEQYF. As DNA, the CDR3 is TGTGCCAGCAGCAAACAGGGGCTCTACGAGCAGTACTTC.

This chain connects TRBV5-5 to TRBJ2-1; perhaps TRBD1 as D (5 bases). CDR1 is SGHKS and CDR2 is YYEKEE in the germline V gene (reference sequence). CDR3 size: 15 residues. With 3 bases removed from V and 8 bases from J, the gap between germline ends came to 18 bases. The CDR3 DNA follows: TGTGCCAGCAGCTGCCCGCTTAAAAGGGGCGATGAGCAGTTCTTC. Its protein product is CASSCPLKRGDEQFF.

This clone was counted between two and nine times. The chain couples TRBV18 to TRBJ2-1; TRBD1 might be the D (6 bases). The ends were cut back, 0 bases at V and 7 bases at J, with 7 bases in the middle. In germline, CDR1 is KGHSH, CDR2 LQKENI. CDR3 length equals 13 residues. Here the CDR3 reads CASSPPDRNEQFF. DNA for the CDR3: TGTGCCAGCTCACCACCGGACAGAAATGAGCAGTTCTTC.

This sequence joins TRBV10-3 and TRBJ1-2; 8 nucleotides align to TRBD1. V lost 6 bases, J lost 8 bases, and 11 bases stayed unmatched. The CDR3 is 14 amino acids. Germline V gene lookup returns CDR1 ENHRY and CDR2 SYGVKD. The CDR3, as DNA: TGTGCCATCAGGAGGTCTTCAGGGGGCGAAGGCTACACCTTC. Protein product: CAIRRSSGGEGYTF.

The CDR3 loop reads CASQWTASYEQYF. DNA for the CDR3: TGTGCCAGCCAATGGACAGCCTCCTACGAGCAGTACTTC. The V gene is TRBV2, the J gene TRBJ2-7; tentative D call: TRBD1 (6 bases). V was cut by 8 bases and J by 0 bases, with 11 bases left in between. Germline V gives CDR1 SNHLY, CDR2 FYNNEI. The CDR3 runs to 13 residues.

This rearrangement joins TRBV9 to TRBJ2-5, with TRBD2 identical over 9 bases. V gave up 6 bases and J gave up 5 bases; unmatched junction bases: 11. The CDR3 loop spans 15 amino acids. CDR1 is SGDLS and CDR2 is YYNGEE in the germline V gene. The CDR3 sequence is CASNSGGGAGETQYF. The DNA of the CDR3 is TGTGCCAGCAACAGTGGCGGGGGGGCCGGGGAGACCCAGTACTTC.

This rearrangement joins TRBV27 to TRBJ2-3, with TRBD1 as a possible D gene (6 bases). This CDR3 is built from 16 residues. Germline CDR1 MNHEY, CDR2 SMNVEV (reference sequence). Deletions cut 5 bases from V and 1 base from J, with 16 bases between. CDR3 nucleotide sequence: TGTGCCAGCAGTCGGGTTGAGACAGGAGGCACAGATACGCAGTATTTT. Its translation: CASSRVETGGTDTQYF.

The chain couples TRBV29-1 to TRBJ1-5; possible D gene TRBD1, 5 bases. V lost 4 bases to trimming and J lost 2 bases, with 15 bases between them. The CDR3 length is 15 residues. The V gene's germline CDR1 is SQVTM and CDR2 ANQGSEA. The CDR3 loop reads CSVGGDSEGNQPQHF. The CDR3 DNA reads TGCAGCGTTGGGGGGGATAGCGAAGGCAATCAGCCCCAGCATTTT.

This CDR3 reads CASSPFDGPGTEAFF. In DNA, the CDR3 is TGTGCCAGCAGCCCATTCGACGGCCCAGGGACTGAAGCTTTCTTT. V is TRBV5-5 and J is TRBJ1-1; TRBD1 might be the D (5 bases). Trimming pared 4 bases from V and 5 bases from J, leaving 18 bases between. CDR1 and CDR2 from the germline V gene are SGHKS and YYEKEE (reference sequence). The CDR3 length is 15 residues.

The chain employs TRBV20-1 and TRBJ2-5; D is unclear. Germline values: CDR1 DFQATT, CDR2 SNEGSKA (reference sequence). This CDR3 has 11 residues. Trimming took off 6 bases at V and 3 bases at J, with 8 bases between the two ends. CDR3 DNA sequence: TGCAGTGCCTCGCAAGAAGAGACCCAGTACTTC. Its translation: CSASQEETQYF.

This clone has just one count. The gene calls are TRBV7-2 and TRBJ2-1, with D hard to call. The CDR3 has 13 amino acids. Germline assignment: CDR1 SGHTA and CDR2 FQGNSA. The V gene lost 0 bases and the J gene lost 6 bases, with 6 bases spanning the gap. The CDR3 is CASSLARANEQFF. The CDR3, as DNA: TGTGCCAGCAGCTTAGCAAGGGCCAATGAGCAGTTCTTC.

The J gene is TRBJ2-3, the V gene TRBV19, with TRBD2 matching over 13 bases. The germline V gene encodes CDR1 LNHDA and CDR2 SQIVND (reference sequence). CDR3 length equals 17 residues. J was trimmed by 7 bases and V by 6 bases; bases with no gene match: 13. CDR3 DNA: TGTGCCAGTAGCGACCAGGCCGGGACTAGCGGGGTAAATACGCAGTATTTT. Protein: CASSDQAGTSGVNTQYF. The full variable domain, with the rest looked up from reference TRBV19 and TRBJ2-3, is DGGITQSPKYLFRKEGQNVTLSCEQNLNHDAMYWYRQDPGQGLRLIYYSQIVNDFQKGDIAEGYSVSREKKESFPLTVTSAQKNPTAFYLCASSDQAGTSGVNTQYFGPGTRLTVL.